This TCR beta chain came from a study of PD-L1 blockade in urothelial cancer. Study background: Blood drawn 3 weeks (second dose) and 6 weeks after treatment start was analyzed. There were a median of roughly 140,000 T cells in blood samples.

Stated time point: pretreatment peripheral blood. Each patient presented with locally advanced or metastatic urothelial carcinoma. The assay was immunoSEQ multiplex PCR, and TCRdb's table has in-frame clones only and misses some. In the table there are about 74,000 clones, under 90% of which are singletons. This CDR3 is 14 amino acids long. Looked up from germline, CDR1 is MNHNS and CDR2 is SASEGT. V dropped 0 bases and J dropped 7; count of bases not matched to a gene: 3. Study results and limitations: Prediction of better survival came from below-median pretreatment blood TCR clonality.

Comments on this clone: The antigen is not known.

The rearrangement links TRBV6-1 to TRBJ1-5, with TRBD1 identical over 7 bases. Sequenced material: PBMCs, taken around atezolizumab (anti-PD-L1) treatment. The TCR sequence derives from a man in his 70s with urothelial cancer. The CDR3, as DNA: TGTGCCAGCAGTGAAGCGACAGGGCGGCAGCCCCAGCATTTT. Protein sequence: CASSEATGRQPQHF.